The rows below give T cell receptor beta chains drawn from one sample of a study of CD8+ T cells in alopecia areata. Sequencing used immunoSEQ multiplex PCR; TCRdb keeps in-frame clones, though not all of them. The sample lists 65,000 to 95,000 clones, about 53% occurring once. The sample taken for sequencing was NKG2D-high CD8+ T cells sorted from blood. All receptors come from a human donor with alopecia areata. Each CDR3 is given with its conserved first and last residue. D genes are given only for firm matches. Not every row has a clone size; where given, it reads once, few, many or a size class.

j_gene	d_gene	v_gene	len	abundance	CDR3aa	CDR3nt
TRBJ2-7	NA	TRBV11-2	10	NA	CAAGEYEQYF	TGTGCCGCCGGCGAGTACGAGCAGTACTTC
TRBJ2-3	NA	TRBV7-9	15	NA	CASSLVQAFTDTQYF	TGTGCCAGCAGCTTGGTTCAGGCATTTACAGATACGCAGTATTTT
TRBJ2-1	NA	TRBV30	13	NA	CAWSVSRPNEQFF	TGTGCCTGGAGTGTATCCCGGCCCAATGAGCAGTTCTTC
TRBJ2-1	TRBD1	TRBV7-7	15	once	CASSPDRGAGSEQFF	TGTGCTAGCAGCCCGGACAGGGGCGCAGGTAGTGAGCAGTTCTTC
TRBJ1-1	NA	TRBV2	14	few	CASSATGPNTEAFF	TGTGCCAGCAGTGCGACAGGACCGAACACTGAAGCTTTCTTT
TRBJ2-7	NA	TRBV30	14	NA	CAWSLGESSYEQYF	TGTGCCTGGAGTCTCGGGGAAAGCTCCTACGAGCAGTACTTC
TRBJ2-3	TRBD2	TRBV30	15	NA	CAWRKLAASTDTQYF	TGTGCCTGGAGGAAACTAGCGGCTAGCACAGATACGCAGTATTTT
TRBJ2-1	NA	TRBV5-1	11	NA	CASSLGVEQFF	TGCGCCAGCAGCTTGGGGGTTGAGCAGTTCTTC
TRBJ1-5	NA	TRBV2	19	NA	CASSPMSGRALRSNQPQHF	TGTGCCAGCAGTCCCATGTCGGGCAGGGCCCTGCGCAGCAATCAGCCCCAGCATTTT
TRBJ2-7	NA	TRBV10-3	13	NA	CAISVSSSYEQYF	TGTGCCATCAGTGTTTCGTCCTCCTACGAGCAGTACTTC
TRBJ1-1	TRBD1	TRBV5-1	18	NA	CASSLAPYRGLENTEAFF	TGCGCCAGCAGCTTGGCCCCTTACAGGGGGCTCGAGAACACTGAAGCTTTCTTT
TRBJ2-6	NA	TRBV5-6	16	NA	CASSFGTSIGANVLTF	TGTGCCAGCAGCTTCGGGACATCTATTGGGGCCAACGTCCTGACTTTC
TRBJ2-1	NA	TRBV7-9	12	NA	CASSSSDREQFF	TGTGCCAGCAGCTCATCGGACCGCGAGCAGTTCTTC
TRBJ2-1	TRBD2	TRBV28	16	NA	CASSPGLAGIYNEQFF	TGTGCCAGCAGCCCCGGACTAGCGGGGATCTACAATGAGCAGTTCTTC
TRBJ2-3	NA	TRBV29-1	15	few	CSVEGSAGGTDTQYF	TGCAGCGTTGAAGGGTCAGCGGGCGGCACAGATACGCAGTATTTT
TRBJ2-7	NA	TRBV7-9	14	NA	CASSPEGGTYEQYF	TGTGCCAGCAGCCCCGAGGGGGGAACCTACGAGCAGTACTTC
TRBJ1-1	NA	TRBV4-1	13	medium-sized	CASSPDGNTEAFF	TGCGCCAGCAGTCCCGACGGGAACACTGAAGCTTTCTTT
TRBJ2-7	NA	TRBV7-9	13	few	CASSHRDSYEQYF	TGTGCCAGCAGCCACAGGGATTCCTACGAGCAGTACTTC
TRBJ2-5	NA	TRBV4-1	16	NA	CASSQRTGVAQETQYF	TGCGCCAGCAGCCAACGGACGGGAGTTGCCCAAGAGACCCAGTACTTC
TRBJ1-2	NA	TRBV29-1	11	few	CSVNGLYGYTF	TGCAGCGTCAACGGACTCTATGGCTACACCTTC
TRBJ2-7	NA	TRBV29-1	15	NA	CSVDDDSRGSYEQYF	TGCAGCGTTGATGATGATAGTCGCGGTTCCTACGAGCAGTACTTC
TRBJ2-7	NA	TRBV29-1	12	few	CSVEVRPYEQYF	TGCAGCGTTGAAGTCAGACCCTACGAGCAGTACTTC
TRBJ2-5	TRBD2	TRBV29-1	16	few	CSVDFLAGVGKETQYF	TGCAGCGTTGATTTCCTAGCGGGGGTGGGCAAAGAGACCCAGTACTTC
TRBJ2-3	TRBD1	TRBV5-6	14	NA	CASSWTGMADTQYF	TGTGCCAGCAGTTGGACAGGGATGGCAGATACGCAGTATTTT
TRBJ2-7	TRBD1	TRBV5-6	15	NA	CASSWRTGLLHEQYF	TGTGCCAGCAGCTGGAGGACAGGGCTTTTACACGAGCAGTACTTC
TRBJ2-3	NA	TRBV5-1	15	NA	CASSFRASETDTQYF	TGCGCCAGCAGCTTCAGGGCGAGTGAGACAGATACGCAGTATTTT
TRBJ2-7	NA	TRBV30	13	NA	CARRDRDSYEQYF	TGTGCCCGGAGGGACCGGGACAGCTACGAGCAGTACTTC
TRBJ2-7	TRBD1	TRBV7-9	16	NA	CASSPGTGVDVYEQYF	TGTGCCAGCAGCCCCGGGACAGGGGTCGACGTCTACGAGCAGTACTTC
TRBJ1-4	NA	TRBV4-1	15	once	CASSQATRGGEKLFF	TGCGCCAGCAGCCAAGCCACAAGGGGTGGGGAAAAACTGTTTTTT
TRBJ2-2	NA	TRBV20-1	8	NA	CSVGELFF	TGCAGTGTCGGGGAGCTGTTTTTT
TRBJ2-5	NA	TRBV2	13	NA	CASSALLSETQYF	TGTGCCAGCAGTGCCCTCCTCTCGGAGACCCAGTACTTC
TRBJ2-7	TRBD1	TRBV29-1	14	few	CSVLYRGLTYEQYF	TGCAGCGTTTTGTACAGGGGGCTCACCTACGAGCAGTACTTC
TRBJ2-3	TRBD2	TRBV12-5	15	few	CASGLIPSSGATQYF	TGTGCTAGTGGTTTGATCCCGTCCAGCGGGGCCACGCAGTATTTT
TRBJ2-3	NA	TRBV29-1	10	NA	CSVEIDTQYF	TGCAGCGTTGAGATCGATACGCAGTATTTT
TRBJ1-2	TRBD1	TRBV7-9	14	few	CASSPKDRAGGYTF	TGTGCCAGCAGCCCAAAGGACAGGGCGGGTGGCTACACCTTC
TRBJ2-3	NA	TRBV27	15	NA	CASSSDAGSTDTQYF	TGTGCCAGCAGTTCGGACGCGGGTAGCACAGATACGCAGTATTTT
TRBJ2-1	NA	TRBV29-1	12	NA	CSVDFKGNEQFF	TGCAGCGTGGATTTCAAGGGGAATGAGCAGTTCTTC
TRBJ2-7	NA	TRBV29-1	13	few	CSVEGAPEGEQYF	TGCAGCGTTGAGGGGGCACCAGAGGGCGAGCAGTACTTC
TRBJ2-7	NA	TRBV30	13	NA	CAWSIGASSEQYF	TGTGCCTGGAGCATAGGTGCGAGTTCGGAGCAGTACTTC
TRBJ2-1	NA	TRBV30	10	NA	CAWSVNEQFF	TGTGCCTGGAGTGTCAATGAGCAGTTCTTC
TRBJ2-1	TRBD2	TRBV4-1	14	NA	CASSQDRLAGEQFF	TGCGCCAGCAGCCAAGATCGGCTAGCGGGGGAGCAGTTCTTC
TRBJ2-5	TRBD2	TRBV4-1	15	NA	CASSRGVAGVETQYF	TGCGCCAGCAGCCGGGGAGTAGCGGGAGTTGAGACCCAGTACTTC
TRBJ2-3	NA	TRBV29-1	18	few	CSAPAYGGEETSTDTQYF	TGCAGCGCCCCCGCGTACGGAGGGGAAGAAACTAGCACAGATACGCAGTATTTT
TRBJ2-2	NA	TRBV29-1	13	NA	CSVDGTHDGELFF	TGCAGCGTTGATGGGACCCACGACGGGGAGCTGTTTTTT
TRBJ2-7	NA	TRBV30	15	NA	CAWSEPRGLSYEQYF	TGTGCCTGGAGCGAACCCAGGGGACTCAGCTACGAGCAGTACTTC
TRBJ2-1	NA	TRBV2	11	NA	CASRQDKLDFF	TGTGCCAGCAGACAGGACAAATTGGACTTCTTC
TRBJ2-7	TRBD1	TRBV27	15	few	CASSTRQGATYEQYF	TGTGCCAGCAGTACCCGACAGGGCGCTACCTACGAGCAGTACTTC
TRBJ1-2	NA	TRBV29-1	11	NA	CSVGQGYGYTF	TGCAGCGTGGGGCAGGGCTATGGCTACACCTTC